Listed below are T cell receptor beta chains from one sample, sequenced in a study of blood T cell repertoires in COVID-19. Clones were read by immunoSEQ multiplex PCR, and TCRdb kept only the in-frame ones, dropping some. The table records fewer than 350,000 clones, roughly 90% of them present only once. Sequencing input: peripheral blood. The receptors shown here come from a woman younger than 45 with COVID-19, enrolled during active disease. Both conserved end residues are trimmed from each CDR3.

J,V,CDR3
TRBJ1-5,TRBV19,ASSDGGLGNQPQH
TRBJ2-7,TRBV28,ASSPDSAGELSYEQY
TRBJ2-1,TRBV19,ASSPRTGLPYNEQF
TRBJ1-1,TRBV28,ASSLRTGEAF
TRBJ2-2,TRBV4-1,ASSQEGTGAGELF
TRBJ1-5,TRBV12-3/TRBV12-4,ASSLSRNQPQH
TRBJ2-7,TRBV5-4,ASSAAAGLYEQY
TRBJ2-3,TRBV19,ASSDGGADTQY
TRBJ2-1,TRBV12-3/TRBV12-4,ASSPGIYNEQF
TRBJ2-7,TRBV19,ASSRTGTIYEQY
TRBJ2-7,TRBV10-1,ASSDPAGTAYEQY
TRBJ2-2,TRBV11-2,ASSLGTSGGTTGELF
TRBJ1-2,TRBV28,ASTQPTGYGYT
TRBJ2-5,TRBV9,ASSVDSGLAGETQY
TRBJ2-7,TRBV12-3/TRBV12-4,ASSSSYEQY
TRBJ2-5,TRBV4-1,ASSQEASGGPFGTQY
TRBJ1-1,TRBV5-4,ASRPGQGSEAF
TRBJ2-7,TRBV7-2,ASSFSVRSEQY
TRBJ2-7,TRBV5-5,ASSPAVFSEQY
TRBJ1-4,TRBV28,ASSVADRDDEKLF
TRBJ1-6,TRBV27,ASSPRDATGALH
TRBJ2-7,TRBV19,ASSGLAGDSYEQY
TRBJ2-2,TRBV6-4,ASSERRGGTGELF
TRBJ2-1,TRBV10-1,ASGGSGQGGDEQF
TRBJ1-3,TRBV14,ASSQSLGQVKGNTIY
TRBJ1-2,TRBV12-3/TRBV12-4,ASSPRSNYGYT
TRBJ2-7,TRBV5-6,ASSLLSGDEQY
TRBJ1-5,TRBV6-5,ASGQGWQPQH
TRBJ2-3,TRBV11-2,ASSLWGLGTGTDTQY
TRBJ2-1,TRBV10-3,AISESWPGGPNEQF
TRBJ1-5,TRBV2,ASSGWSDSNQPQH
TRBJ2-1,TRBV7-5,VRSLRGGPAWVDEQF
TRBJ2-5,TRBV3-1/TRBV3-2,ASSLAGGPETQY
TRBJ1-2,TRBV6-4,ASSPGTGINYGYT
TRBJ1-2,TRBV9,ASSATGQIRDYGYT
TRBJ2-1,TRBV7-8,ASSLGQLLRGSYNEQF
TRBJ2-1,TRBV5-4,ASSRGSGGYNEQF
TRBJ1-3,TRBV18,ASSPRLTAGNTIY
TRBJ1-2,TRBV5-6,ASSLNRRDYGYT
TRBJ2-2,TRBV14,ASSQIRGSGELF
TRBJ2-1,TRBV19,AAKGGYNEQF
TRBJ2-7,TRBV5-4,ASSKGQGPSSYEQY
TRBJ2-1,TRBV19,ASRTSGSYNEQF
TRBJ2-5,TRBV3-1/TRBV3-2,ASSRASGETQY
TRBJ1-1,TRBV13,ASSSRTGWTTEAF
TRBJ1-1,TRBV2,ASSEQGIRLHTEAF
TRBJ1-1,TRBV4-1,ASSQVSGGTEAF
TRBJ1-1,TRBV5-1,ASSAQGRNTEAF
TRBJ1-2,TRBV6-5,ASSYDRVGYT
TRBJ2-4,TRBV12-3/TRBV12-4,ASSIGVGGLQY
TRBJ1-1,TRBV5-5,ASSLGAGTEAF
TRBJ1-2,TRBV18,ASSPGTTANYGYT
TRBJ2-7,TRBV5-1,ASSSSGGAYEQY